This T cell receptor beta chain was profiled in a study of T cell responses to AZD1222 COVID-19 vaccine. The table came from immunoSEQ multiplex PCR; TCRdb's copy has only in-frame clones and leaves some out. The sample includes 200,000 or so clones, roughly 92% seen only once; the top ten take 8% to 13%. The V gene's germline CDR1 is SEHNR and CDR2 FQNEAQ (reference sequence). This CDR3 has 15 amino acids. The germline V and J ends were trimmed by 2 bases and 3 bases, with 14 bases remaining between them. The TCR originated in an adult in good health. J is TRBJ2-7 and V is TRBV7-9; D is perhaps TRBD1 (6 bases). The starting material was peripheral blood, obtained on day 0 of AZD1222 vaccination. In nucleotides, the CDR3 is TGTGCCAGCAGCTTAAACCCGGACAGAAGCTACGAGCAGTACTTC. Translation gives CASSLNPDRSYEQYF.